This T cell receptor (beta chain) derives from a study of cytomegalovirus exposure and HLA in healthy donors. Study background: Researchers found that about 84% of 398 genotyped donors fell within the Caucasian-associated ancestry cluster.

Study-level points and caveats: Most CMV-associated TCR beta chains were later found to appear HLA-restricted. Associated with HLA alleles at 0.05 false discovery rate in a later analysis were 16,951 TCR beta sequences.

PCR primers comprised 60 Vbeta and 13 Jbeta primers. Assay: immunoSEQ multiplex PCR; the TCRdb copy retains only in-frame clones and omits some. The sample has about 120,000 clones; around four fifths are singletons. The CDR3 is made up of 15 amino acids. Germline V gene lookup returns CDR1 SGHRS and CDR2 YFSETQ. V was clipped by 4 bases and J by 5 bases; unmatched bases: 11. Only a few counts were recorded for this clone. The antigen is unknown. Material for sequencing was PBMCs. This chain joins TRBV5-1 and TRBJ2-5, with 7 bases identical to TRBD2. This TCR was sampled from a man aged 55-75 years in good health and CMV-seropositive. The CDR3 loop is CASSPGSGTPETQYF. The CDR3 region has the DNA TGCGCCAGCAGCCCCGGGAGCGGGACGCCGGAGACCCAGTACTTC.